This entry lists 20 T cell receptor beta chains sequenced from one sample in a study of identical twins. TCRdb itself ran the 5' RACE reads through MiXCR, one entry per CDR3 protein. Of 410,000 or so distinct CDR3 sequences listed, roughly 18% were seen once; the top ten hold 12%. The sample comprised naive T cells sorted from blood. Receptors originate from a man aged 50 to 60 in good health.

To note about this clonotype: A read error may explain this, as a much larger clone is one base away. V usage is TRBV6-5 and J usage is TRBJ1-2; 7 nucleotides match TRBD1. The CDR3 covers 18 residues. CDR1 MNHEY and CDR2 SVGAGI come from the germline V gene. CDR3 bases: TGTGCCAGCAGTTACTCGGGCCCGAGGACAGGATTTAACTATGGCTGCACCTTC. This sequence encodes CASSYSGPRTGFNYGCTF.

The J gene is TRBJ2-7, the V gene TRBV11-2; D call uncertain. CDR1 and CDR2 from the germline V gene are SGHAT and FQNNGV. The CDR3 spans 13 residues. V shed 2 bases and J shed 6 bases, with 11 bases lying between them. This CDR3 is CASSLMPTREQYF. In DNA form, the CDR3 reads TGTGCCAGCAGCTTAATGCCAACGCGCGAGCAGTACTTC.

The table lists this clonotype with a few counts. V is TRBV6-5 and J is TRBJ2-7, with D tentatively TRBD1 or TRBD2 (5 bases each). This CDR3 contains 14 residues. Germline values: CDR1 MNHEY, CDR2 SVGAGI. Trimming cost V 2 bases and J 6 bases, with 14 bases left between them. CDR3: CASSYDSGPLEQYF. The CDR3 DNA follows: TGTGCCAGCAGTTACGATTCGGGGCCCCTCGAGCAGTACTTC.

The chain links TRBV19 to TRBJ2-1; either TRBD1 or TRBD2 may supply D (5 bases each). Trimming took off 3 bases at V and 15 bases at J, with 21 bases between the two ends. This CDR3 spans 14 amino acids. Germline CDR1 and CDR2: LNHDA and SQIVND (reference sequence). CDR3 residues: CASSIWSGAPDRFF. CDR3 DNA sequence: TGTGCCAGTAGTATCTGGTCCGGGGCCCCTGACCGGTTCTTC.

This rearrangement joins TRBV29-1 to TRBJ2-5, with TRBD1 matching 7 bases. The V and J ends lost 2 bases and 7 bases, in that order; junction bases with no gene match: 7. The germline gives CDR1 SQVTM, CDR2 ANQGSEA. The CDR3 covers 13 residues. CDR3 region: CSVEREQGTTQYF. The CDR3 nucleotides read TGCAGCGTTGAAAGAGAACAGGGGACGACCCAGTACTTC.

The chain carries TRBV5-1 and TRBJ2-7; 10 nucleotides agree with TRBD1. The CDR3 has 14 amino acids. V shed 4 bases and J 2 bases; nucleotides not matched to a gene: 3. CDR1 SGHRS and CDR2 YFSETQ come from the germline V gene. CDR3 in DNA: TGCGCCAGCAGCAAAGGACAGGGGGCCTACGAGCAGTACTTC. Its translation: CASSKGQGAYEQYF.

There are a few counts of this clonotype. The V and J genes are TRBV20-1 and TRBJ2-3; D possibly corresponds to TRBD1 (6 bases). The CDR3 sequence is 15 residues long. The V gene lost 0 bases and the J gene lost 6 bases, with 16 bases spanning the gap. The germline V gene has CDR1 DFQATT and CDR2 SNEGSKA (reference sequence). The CDR3 sequence: CSARDPGGPKDTQYF. For the CDR3, the DNA is TGCAGTGCTAGAGATCCTGGGGGCCCAAAGGATACGCAGTATTTT.

The chain employs TRBV20-1 and TRBJ2-1; D possibly corresponds to TRBD2 (6 bases). The germline V gene encodes CDR1 DFQATT and CDR2 SNEGSKA (reference sequence). Trimming shortened V by 3 bases and J by 6 bases, and 12 bases separated the two germline ends. This CDR3 spans 13 amino acids. The chain's CDR3 is CSASSGSSNEQFF. Here the CDR3 DNA reads TGCAGTGCTAGTTCCGGGAGTAGCAATGAGCAGTTCTTC.

The CDR3 nucleotides are TGTGCCAGCAGCCAAGACGAGGTGGGCGGGGTAAGCTACGAGCAGTACTTC. It is translated as CASSQDEVGGVSYEQYF. The chain is built from TRBV4-2 and TRBJ2-7; possible D gene TRBD2, 6 bases. The germline V gene has CDR1 LGHNA and CDR2 YNFKEQ. V was shortened by 0 bases and J by 3 bases, with 18 bases between the two germline ends. The CDR3 sequence is 17 residues long.

This clonotype was counted between two and nine times. This chain uses TRBV11-2 with TRBJ2-2; D possibly uses TRBD1 or TRBD2 (5 bases each). This CDR3 region has 16 residues. The germline V gene has CDR1 SGHAT and CDR2 FQNNGV. Between the trimmed V and J ends, which lost 5 bases and 3 bases, there was a span of 16 bases. The CDR3 is CASSPGARKDTGELFF. CDR3 sequence (DNA): TGTGCCAGCAGCCCCGGGGCTAGGAAGGACACCGGGGAGCTGTTTTTT.

The chain uses TRBV11-1 and TRBJ2-4, with 9 bases aligning to TRBD1. Germline V CDR1 and CDR2: SGHAT, FQDESV (reference sequence). With V trimmed by 5 bases and J by 7 bases, 6 bases remained unmatched. This CDR3 comprises 14 residues. The CDR3 DNA is TGTGCCAGCAGCCCACAGGGGGCAGGGAACATTCAGTACTTC. It is translated as CASSPQGAGNIQYF.

This clonotype was detected many times. The chain has TRBV29-1 and TRBJ2-7; D is undetermined. Germline V lookup: CDR1 SQVTM, CDR2 ANQGSEA. The CDR3 contains 14 residues. Trimming took off 5 bases at V and 0 bases at J, with 14 bases between the two ends. The DNA of the CDR3 is TGCAGCGTTATTGTGGAGCCGAGCTCCTACGAGCAGTACTTC. Translated: CSVIVEPSSYEQYF.

The CDR3 bases are TGTGCCAGCAGCTTGAGGTGGGGTTCCTACGAGCAGTACTTC. Protein sequence: CASSLRWGSYEQYF. This chain connects TRBV5-6 to TRBJ2-7; D is unresolved. CDR3 length: 14 amino acids. The germline CDR1 and CDR2 sequences are SGHDT and YYEEEE. V lost 1 base and J 1 base, leaving 9 bases between the germline ends.

This clonotype was counted at least ten times. The chain is built from TRBV6-1 and TRBJ2-6, with no clear D. V dropped 6 bases and J dropped 2 bases, with 5 bases sitting between them. The V gene's germline CDR1 is MNHNS and CDR2 SASEGT. The CDR3 totals 13 residues. DNA of the CDR3: TGTGCCAGCAGAGAGACTGGGGCCAACGTCCTGACTTTC. This sequence encodes CASRETGANVLTF.

This clonotype was observed at least ten times. The chain recombines TRBV7-6 with TRBJ2-1; TRBD2 aligns across 7 bases. The CDR3 extends over 16 amino acids. Germline values: CDR1 SGHVS, CDR2 FNYEAQ. The junction had 10 bases not matched to a gene; V was cut back by 5 bases and J by 3 bases. The CDR3 bases are TGTGCCAGCAGCCCTACTAGCGTTAAGGGCTACAATGAGCAGTTCTTC. It encodes CASSPTSVKGYNEQFF.

The rearrangement uses TRBV6-5 and TRBJ2-7; 12 positions match TRBD2. This CDR3 has 15 amino acids. The V gene's germline CDR1 is MNHEY and CDR2 SVGAGI. With 4 bases clipped from V and 5 bases from J, the junction kept 6 bases outside the gene matches. The CDR3 bases are TGTGCCAGCAGTTGGCTAGCGGGAGGGCCCAACGAGCAGTACTTC. Its translation is CASSWLAGGPNEQYF.

J is TRBJ2-1 and V is TRBV28; 8 bases map to TRBD2. Losses at the gene ends were 4 bases for V and 0 bases for J; bases not matched to a gene: 8. From germline, CDR1 is MDHEN and CDR2 SYDVKM. This CDR3 is built from 17 residues. The CDR3 spells CASSSPIAGSSYNEQFF. The CDR3 DNA sequence: TGTGCCAGCAGTTCCCCAATAGCGGGAAGCTCCTACAATGAGCAGTTCTTC.

This clonotype was counted only a few times. The chain carries TRBV5-1 and TRBJ2-3, with TRBD2 identical over 8 bases. The CDR3 is made up of 16 amino acids. CDR1 SGHRS and CDR2 YFSETQ come from the germline V gene. Trimming cost V 6 bases and J 0 bases; bases outside gene matches: 9. The chain's CDR3 is CASTRLGGGSTDTQYF. In DNA form, the CDR3 reads TGCGCCAGCACCCGGCTGGGCGGGGGGAGCACAGATACGCAGTATTTT.

This chain connects TRBV29-1 to TRBJ1-2, with TRBD1 identical over 9 bases. V gave up 2 bases and J gave up 2 bases; unmatched junction bases: 12. The V gene's germline CDR1 is SQVTM and CDR2 ANQGSEA. This CDR3 has 17 amino acids. CDR3 in amino acids: CSVELIGQGTQNYGYTF. DNA for the CDR3: TGCAGCGTTGAACTCATCGGACAGGGGACCCAAAACTATGGCTACACCTTC.

The V and J genes are TRBV29-1 and TRBJ2-3; no firm D call. The CDR3 length is 12 residues. The V and J ends lost 4 bases and 0 bases respectively, with 5 bases between them. Germline V gives CDR1 SQVTM, CDR2 ANQGSEA. As DNA, the CDR3 is TGCAGCGTTGCCACTAGCACAGATACGCAGTATTTT. Translating gives CSVATSTDTQYF.